This T cell receptor (beta chain) was recovered during a study of T cells in Graves' hyperthyroidism and ophthalmopathy. Regarding the study as a whole: A model of 13 V-J features distinguished ophthalmopathy from stable hyperthyroidism. In the blood, most expanded thyroid clonotypes above 0.001 appeared as well.

The diagnoses drew upon clinical symptoms, serum thyroxine and TRAb, thyroid ultrasound and orbital computed tomography. This clonotype was found many times. What it recognizes is unknown. Amplification yielded TCR beta CDR3 regions, with RNA transcripts as the source. TCR CDR3 regions were first amplified by RT-PCR with HTBI primers. Each CDR3 protein gets one entry after TCRdb re-called the multiplex PCR reads with MiXCR. The sample has roughly 560,000 distinct CDR3 sequences; 14% to 15% are singletons. The CDR3 is 13 residues long. V was pared by 4 bases and J by 4 bases, with 10 bases between. The germline V gene has CDR1 LNHNV and CDR2 YYDKDF (reference sequence).

This sequence joins TRBV15 and TRBJ2-5, with D unclear. The source of this sequence is a woman aged 40 to 50 with Graves' ophthalmopathy. Material: blood. CDR3 sequence (DNA): TGTGCCACCAGCAAGATGCCTTTAGAGACCCAGTACTTC. Translated: CATSKMPLETQYF. Full variable domain (rest looked up from reference TRBV15 and TRBJ2-5): DAMVIQNPRYQVTQFGKPVTLSCSQTLNHNVMYWYQQKSSQAPKLLFHYYDKDFNNEADTPDNFQSRRPNTSFCFLDIRSPGLGDTAMYLCATSKMPLETQYFGPGTRLLVL.